This TCR beta chain appears in the sequencing data of a study of pediatric ulcerative colitis. General study results and limits: In rectum, acute severe colitis had expanded clones and less diversity.

The rectum was sampled with one to two pinch biopsies at colonoscopy. Generated by immunoSEQ multiplex PCR, the TCRdb table keeps only in-frame clones and is missing some. This sample carries about 34,000 clones, roughly 82% of them seen once, and the ten largest clones take 8% to 9.5%. The germline V gene encodes CDR1 SGHRS and CDR2 YFSETQ. V was shortened by 9 bases and J by 2 bases, with 14 bases between the two germline ends. CDR3 length equals 14 residues. On this clone: The target antigen is unknown.

V usage is TRBV5-1 and J usage is TRBJ2-2; D is perhaps TRBD2 (5 bases). The sequencing input was gut tissue. The origin of this receptor is a boy between 10 and 17 years old with severe ulcerative colitis. DNA of the CDR3: TGCGCCACCGAGGAGGCAGGCAACACCGGGGAGCTGTTTTTT. It is translated as CATEEAGNTGELFF.